The sequence of this T cell receptor beta chain was determined in a study of shared clonotypes between healthy human individuals. As for this clone: As yet, its antigen is unknown.

The method was immunoSEQ multiplex PCR; TCRdb's version includes in-frame clones alone and lacks a portion of them. Seen here are approximately 980,000 clones, around 80% observed once, and the top ten hold 1.5%. Study-level findings and limits: In four donors, roughly 5.2% of naive CD4 clonotypes appeared in common.

The CDR3 has 15 residues. This TCR was recovered from a man between 18 and 29 years old in good health. The sequenced sample was memory CD4+ T cells sorted from blood. Subset specified: CD45RA-negative fraction. This chain joins TRBV21-1 and TRBJ2-5; TRBD2, the table's D call, was not compared with the DNA. TRBV21-1 is shown as a pseudogene. Here the CDR3 reads CASSKRVTIQETQYF. The CDR3 DNA follows: TGTGCCAGCAGCAAACGGGTAACCATTCAAGAGACCCAGTACTTC.